A single sample gave rise to the 28 T cell receptor beta chains below, sequenced in a study of T cells in Graves' hyperthyroidism and ophthalmopathy (dated by TCRdb to about 2019). Libraries were built with multiplex PCR. For sequencing, an Illumina HiSeq 2000 was employed. Amplification of TCR beta CDR3 regions was carried out from RNA transcripts. A first-round RT-PCR of the TCR CDR3 used the HTBI primer set with the Qiagen OneStep RT-PCR kit. TCRdb reprocessed the public reads (quality trimming at Q25 with fastp, clone calling with MiXCR) and kept in-frame beta chains. Each CDR3 protein gets just one entry, which takes the most common genes and DNA from the rows behind it. Across this sample there are 500,000 or so distinct CDR3 sequences, with 15% to 20% seen only once. The top ten clonotypes cover 15% to 20% of the sample. The sequencing input was blood. The source is a woman between 18 and 29 years old with Graves' ophthalmopathy.

This clonotype was recorded many times. This sequence joins TRBV18 and TRBJ2-7; the match to TRBD2 covers 10 bases. The CDR3 totals 16 residues. Per germline, CDR1 KGHSH and CDR2 LQKENI. V shed 1 base and J 0 bases; nucleotides not matched to a gene: 3. CDR3 sequence: CASSPQSSGSSYEQYF. The CDR3 bases are TGTGCCAGCTCACCACAGTCTAGCGGGAGCTCCTACGAGCAGTACTTC.

This clonotype occurred many times. The chain links TRBV19 to TRBJ2-3; D might be TRBD1 (5 bases). This CDR3 has 11 residues. Germline loops: CDR1 LNHDA, CDR2 SQIVND (reference sequence). Deletions cut 4 bases from V and 6 bases from J, with 5 bases between. The CDR3 here is CASSTGDTQYF. In DNA, the CDR3 is TGTGCCAGTAGTACAGGGGATACGCAGTATTTT.

This clonotype came up many times. The chain joins TRBV6-6 to TRBJ1-1; D possibly corresponds to TRBD1 (5 bases). Trimming stripped 1 base from V and 1 base from J, with 7 bases between. The V gene's germline CDR1 is MNHNY and CDR2 SVGAGI (reference sequence). CDR3 size: 14 residues. The CDR3 protein is CASSYYGGNTEAFF. Written as DNA, the CDR3 is TGTGCCAGCAGTTACTACGGGGGGAACACTGAAGCTTTCTTT.

There are a few counts of this clonotype. The rearrangement uses TRBV3-1 and TRBJ2-4; maybe TRBD1 (5 bases). Germline V CDR1 and CDR2: LGHDT, YNNKEL (reference sequence). The CDR3 loop spans 15 amino acids. The ends were cut back, 1 base at V and 5 bases at J, with 12 bases in the middle. The CDR3 is CASSQGALQENIQYF. The CDR3 DNA sequence: TGTGCCAGCAGCCAAGGGGCCCTACAGGAAAACATTCAGTACTTC.

In this sample, this clonotype turned up a few times. V usage is TRBV12-3 or TRBV12-4 and J usage is TRBJ2-1; 7 bases fit TRBD1. The V segment lost 7 bases and the J segment 7 bases; nucleotides outside the gene matches: 7. CDR3 length: 13 residues. The DNA for the CDR3 is TGTGCCAGCACGACAGGGAGTTTAAATGAGCAGTTCTTC. Amino acid sequence: CASTTGSLNEQFF.

This clonotype was recorded many times. The J gene is TRBJ1-6, the V gene TRBV30; 8 nucleotides match TRBD1. Looked up from germline, CDR1 is GTSNPN and CDR2 is SVGIG (reference sequence). The V gene end was trimmed by 2 bases and the J gene end by 9 bases; junction bases not matched to a gene: 0. The CDR3 has 12 residues. In nucleotides, the CDR3 is TGTGCCTGGAGTACAGGGGGTTCACCCCTCCACTTT. Residues: CAWSTGGSPLHF.

V gene TRBV6-2 or TRBV6-3 combines with J gene TRBJ1-6, with D hard to call. Looked up from germline, CDR1 is MNHEY and CDR2 is SVGEGT. V was shortened by 7 bases and J by 7 bases, with 11 bases between the two germline ends. CDR3 size: 13 residues. For the CDR3, the DNA is TGTGCCAGCAAGGGAGAAGGAAATTCACCCCTCCACTTT. Residues: CASKGEGNSPLHF.

The rearrangement uses TRBV7-9 and TRBJ2-3; 12 bases are shared with TRBD2. The CDR3 contains 16 residues. Losses at the gene ends were 2 bases for V and 4 bases for J; bases not matched to a gene: 4. Germline V gene lookup returns CDR1 SEHNR and CDR2 FQNEAQ (reference sequence). The CDR3 nucleotides read TGTGCCAGCAGCTTACCCGCTAGCGGGGGGGCAGATACGCAGTATTTT. Protein: CASSLPASGGADTQYF.

This chain connects TRBV29-1 to TRBJ1-2; TRBD1 matches at 8 bases. Germline V gene sequence: CDR1 SQVTM, CDR2 ANQGSEA. There are 14 residues in the CDR3. Trimming removed 2 bases from V and 7 bases from J; junction bases left unmatched: 9. The CDR3 coding sequence is TGCAGCGTTGAATACCGGGACAGGAAGGCTGGCTACACCTTC. Protein product: CSVEYRDRKAGYTF.

This clonotype was detected many times. The chain has TRBV5-6 and TRBJ1-1; tentative D call: TRBD1 (5 bases). The CDR3 runs to 14 residues. Trimming took 6 bases from V and 5 from J, leaving 17 bases between them. Germline CDR1 SGHDT, CDR2 YYEEEE. The CDR3 sequence: CASKEDPWGTEAFF. CDR3 DNA sequence: TGTGCCAGCAAGGAGGACCCTTGGGGGACTGAAGCTTTCTTT.

The chain joins TRBV20-1 to TRBJ2-3; 11 positions agree with TRBD2. The V gene end was trimmed by 4 bases and the J gene end by 4 bases; junction bases not matched to a gene: 10. Germline V gene lookup returns CDR1 DFQATT and CDR2 SNEGSKA (reference sequence). The CDR3 covers 16 residues. The DNA of the CDR3 is TGCAGTGCTATTGCGCGCGGACTAGCGGGCGCAGATACGCAGTATTTT. Translated: CSAIARGLAGADTQYF.

This clonotype has just a few counts. This chain uses TRBV11-3 with TRBJ2-1; TRBD2 matches 16 bases. The CDR3 is 16 residues long. Losses at the gene ends were 1 base for V and 10 bases for J; bases not matched to a gene: 4. Germline V gene lookup returns CDR1 SGHNT and CDR2 YENEEA. The CDR3 region is CASSLAGTSGRAEQFF. The CDR3 nucleotides read TGTGCCAGCAGCTTAGCAGGGACTAGCGGGAGGGCGGAGCAGTTCTTC.

At least ten counts were recorded for this clonotype. The chain is built from TRBV6-2 or TRBV6-3 and TRBJ2-7; D remains unclear. The ends were cut back, 0 bases at V and 2 bases at J, with 2 bases in the middle. This CDR3 comprises 12 residues. In germline, CDR1 is MNHEY, CDR2 SVGEGT. The CDR3 region is CASSYSTYEQYF. Here the CDR3 DNA reads TGTGCCAGCAGTTACTCAACCTACGAGCAGTACTTC.

The chain employs TRBV3-1 and TRBJ2-7; D unclear. The CDR3 extends over 12 amino acids. With 0 bases removed from V and 5 bases from J, the gap between germline ends came to 5 bases. The germline V gene encodes CDR1 LGHDT and CDR2 YNNKEL (reference sequence). In DNA form, the CDR3 reads TGTGCCAGCAGCCAAGATGGAAACGAGCAGTACTTC. Encoded protein: CASSQDGNEQYF.

The V gene is TRBV6-2 or TRBV6-3, the J gene TRBJ2-2; 9 bases match TRBD2. This CDR3 has 17 amino acids. Germline trimming cut 1 base from V and 6 bases from J; bases unmatched to any gene: 9. Germline V gives CDR1 MNHEY, CDR2 SVGEGT. CDR3 region: CASSYFGVSGSPGELFF. The CDR3 DNA is TGTGCCAGCAGTTACTTCGGGGTTAGCGGGAGTCCCGGGGAGCTGTTTTTT.

This clonotype was seen many times. Its ends do not fully match the called genes, so a read error is possible. This chain joins TRBV11-2 and TRBJ2-5; 8 bases map to TRBD2. The CDR3 is made up of 12 amino acids. The germline CDR1 and CDR2 sequences are SGHAT and FQNNGV. The DNA for the CDR3 is TGTGCCAGCAGCTTAGAGAGCGGGAGATGGCACTTC. Its protein product is CASSLESGRWHF.

This clonotype has a count of ten or more. The genes are TRBV20-1 and TRBJ2-1; 14 bases map to TRBD2. From germline, CDR1 is DFQATT and CDR2 SNEGSKA (reference sequence). This CDR3 comprises 17 residues. V shed 0 bases and J 10 bases; nucleotides not matched to a gene: 11. The CDR3 protein is CSARDPQGTSGSGEQFF. CDR3 bases: TGCAGTGCTAGAGATCCCCAAGGGACTAGCGGGAGCGGAGAGCAGTTCTTC.

The genes are TRBV6-1 and TRBJ2-1, with a possible D match to TRBD2 (5 bases). Trimming removed 8 bases at V and 0 bases at J, with 17 bases between. This CDR3 has 16 amino acids. The germline V gene has CDR1 MNHNS and CDR2 SASEGT. The DNA of the CDR3 is TGTGCCAGCGGACTGAACTCGATCCTCTCCTACAATGAGCAGTTCTTC. It codes for CASGLNSILSYNEQFF.

This chain links TRBV27 with TRBJ1-2, with D possibly being TRBD1 (5 bases). The CDR3 is 15 residues long. Germline CDR1 is MNHEY and CDR2 is SMNVEV (reference sequence). Trimming cost V 5 bases and J 4 bases, with 17 bases left between them. In DNA form, the CDR3 reads TGTGCCAGCAGTCTTCGACTAGCGGGGGTCTATGGCTACACCTTC. Encoded protein: CASSLRLAGVYGYTF.

This clonotype was picked up a small number of times. One base away lies a much larger clone, so this may be a sequencing read error. This chain connects TRBV2 to TRBJ1-2; a weak D match, TRBD1 (6 bases). Germline V gene data show CDR1 as SNHLY and CDR2 as FYNNEI. This CDR3 contains 13 residues. The CDR3 region has the DNA TGTGCCGGCAGTGAAACAGGGAGGTTCGGCTACACCTTC. It is translated as CAGSETGRFGYTF.

This clonotype was picked up a small number of times. A much larger clone differs from this one at a single base, so this may be a read error. The gene calls are TRBV28 and TRBJ2-1; 9 bases map to TRBD1. V shed 6 bases and J 8 bases; nucleotides not matched to a gene: 8. The CDR3 covers 14 residues. Germline lookup yields CDR1 MDHEN and CDR2 SYDVKM. CDR3 region: CASRGQGDWDEQFF. In nucleotides, the CDR3 is TGTGCCAGCAGGGGACAGGGAGATTGGGATGAGCAGTTCTTC.

The chain couples TRBV4-3 to TRBJ1-2; D is possibly TRBD1 (5 bases). With 3 bases removed from V and 10 bases from J, the gap between germline ends came to 12 bases. CDR3 length equals 12 residues. Germline CDR1 reads LGHNA; CDR2 reads YSLEER. CDR3 loop: CASSQTEGPYTF. The DNA of the CDR3 is TGCGCCAGCAGCCAGACAGAGGGGCCCTACACCTTC.

At least ten counts were recorded for this clonotype. The chain uses TRBV27 and TRBJ2-7, with unresolved D. CDR3 length: 14 residues. Germline CDR1 MNHEY, CDR2 SMNVEV (reference sequence). With 6 bases removed from V and 5 bases from J, the gap between germline ends came to 17 bases. Written as DNA, the CDR3 is TGTGCCAGCAGCCAGGACGTGGAGTTCCACGAGCAGTACTTC. Its protein product is CASSQDVEFHEQYF.

This clonotype was observed many times. The chain recombines TRBV7-2 with TRBJ2-7; TRBD2 might be the D (7 bases). The CDR3 sequence is 14 residues long. Germline-derived CDR1 and CDR2 are SGHTA and FQGNSA. The V gene lost 3 bases and the J gene lost 5 bases, with 14 bases spanning the gap. DNA of the CDR3: TGTGCCAGCAGCTTGGGGGCGGGAGAGAACGAGCAGTACTTC. This codes for CASSLGAGENEQYF.

Only a few counts were recorded for this clonotype. J is TRBJ2-1 and V is TRBV4-1; TRBD2 is a possible D gene (5 bases). Per germline, CDR1 MGHRA and CDR2 YSYEKL. V dropped 0 bases and J dropped 8 bases, with 17 bases sitting between them. CDR3 size: 16 residues. This CDR3 reads CASSQDAGGPSYEQFF. CDR3 nucleotide sequence: TGCGCCAGCAGCCAAGATGCGGGCGGACCGTCCTATGAGCAGTTCTTC.

A note on this clonotype: The junction departs from the called germline gene at one end, perhaps through a read error. The chain is built from TRBV7-3 and TRBJ2-7, with TRBD1 matching 9 bases. Germline V CDR1 and CDR2: SGHTA, FQGTGA. The CDR3 loop spans 14 amino acids. CDR3 in amino acids: CAGSIGQGRVEQYF. CDR3 sequence (DNA): TGTGCCGGCAGCATCGGACAGGGGAGGGTCGAGCAGTACTTC. The whole variable domain, filled in from reference TRBV7-3 and TRBJ2-7, reads GAGVSQTPSNKVTEKGKYVELRCDPISGHTALYWYRQSLGQGPEFLIYFQGTGAADDSGLPNDRFFAVRPEGSVSTLKIQRTERGDSAVYLCAGSIGQGRVEQYFGPGTRLTVT.

This clonotype was counted between two and nine times. This sequence joins TRBV6-2 or TRBV6-3 and TRBJ2-1, with TRBD2 identical over 8 bases. CDR3 length: 13 amino acids. Germline V gene data show CDR1 as MNHEY and CDR2 as SVGEGT. V shed 8 bases and J 5 bases; nucleotides not matched to a gene: 5. This CDR3 is CASRKAGDNEQFF. The CDR3 DNA is TGTGCCAGCCGGAAAGCGGGAGACAATGAGCAGTTCTTC.

This chain joins TRBV7-9 and TRBJ2-2; 9 bases align to TRBD1. CDR1 SEHNR and CDR2 FQNEAQ come from the germline V gene (reference sequence). This CDR3 spans 15 amino acids. Germline trimming cut 0 bases from V and 8 bases from J; bases unmatched to any gene: 4. As DNA, the CDR3 is TGTGCCAGCAGCTTAGCGGGACAGGGCGCTGGGGAGCTGTTTTTT. Encoded protein: CASSLAGQGAGELFF.